The table lists the clone carrying this T cell receptor beta chain with a few counts. Its antigen is not known. Repertoires were generated with immunoSEQ multiplex PCR, while TCRdb's copy carries only in-frame clones and drops some. The sample includes roughly 160,000 clones, around 92% of them seen just once. The sample belongs to a study of T cell responses to AZD1222 COVID-19 vaccine. Study background: Pooling covered second doses at about 4 or about 12 weeks.

Overall study findings and caveats: Receipt of two AZD1222 doses was followed by a rise in Spike-specific TCR breadth and depth.

In germline, CDR1 is MNHEY, CDR2 SVGEGT. The CDR3 sequence is 14 residues long. The V and J ends lost 0 bases and 4 bases respectively, with 9 bases between them. The material sequenced was peripheral blood, taken on day 0 of AZD1222 vaccination. The rearrangement joins TRBV6-2 or TRBV6-3 to TRBJ1-2; the D is unclear. This clonotype was sampled from an adult in good health. CDR3 DNA: TGTGCCAGCAGTTACTCGAAGGTGTCCTATGGCTACACCTTC. This encodes CASSYSKVSYGYTF.